Sequencing of this T cell receptor (beta chain) was carried out in a study of blood T cell repertoires in COVID-19. Study details: Researchers got acute and convalescent COVID-19 samples from the United States, Italy and Spain. T cells, B-cell-depleted T cells, or PBMCs provided the cDNA or gDNA that served as material.

Methods used by the authors: Reference gene primer amplification yielded estimated nucleated cell counts. TCRdb's table, derived via immunoSEQ multiplex PCR, lists solely in-frame clones and lacks some. That table supplies the V and J calls and clone size; D and trimming were determined from the DNA. The sample lists approximately 120,000 clones; less than 90% were seen once. The V segment lost 4 bases and the J segment 8 bases; nucleotides outside the gene matches: 5. The CDR3 runs to 14 residues. Germline lookup yields CDR1 MNHNY and CDR2 SVGAGI (reference sequence). Sequenced sample: peripheral blood. This TCR was sampled from a woman older than 75 with acute or convalescent COVID-19. This sequence joins TRBV6-6 and TRBJ1-6, with 7 bases that match TRBD1. The DNA of the CDR3 is TGTGCCAGCAGTTCCGACAGGGCAGATTCACCCCTCCACTTT. As protein: CASSSDRADSPLHF.